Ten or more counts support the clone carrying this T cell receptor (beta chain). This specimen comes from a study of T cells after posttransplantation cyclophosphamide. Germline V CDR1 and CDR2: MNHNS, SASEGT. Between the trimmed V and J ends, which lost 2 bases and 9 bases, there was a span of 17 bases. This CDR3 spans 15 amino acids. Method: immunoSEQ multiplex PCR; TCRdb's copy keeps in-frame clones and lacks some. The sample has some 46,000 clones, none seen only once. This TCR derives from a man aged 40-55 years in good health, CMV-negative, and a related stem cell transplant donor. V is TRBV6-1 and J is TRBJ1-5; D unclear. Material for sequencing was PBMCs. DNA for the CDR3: TGTGCCAGCAGTGAAATCGGTATCGGTGGTTGGCCCCAGCATTTT. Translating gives CASSEIGIGGWPQHF.